These 4 T cell receptor beta chains came from one sample sequenced in a study of blood T cell repertoires in COVID-19. Data came from immunoSEQ multiplex PCR; TCRdb stores just in-frame clones and leaves some out. The sample includes approximately 110,000 clones, more than 70% of them seen just once. Sequencing used peripheral blood. All receptors come from a woman in her 70s who had recovered from COVID-19.

V usage is TRBV30 and J usage is TRBJ2-5; 7 nucleotides match TRBD1. In germline, CDR1 is GTSNPN, CDR2 SVGIG (reference sequence). V trimming: 2 bases; J trimming: 2 bases; junction bases outside the gene matches: 8. This CDR3 has 15 amino acids. The CDR3 DNA reads as TGTGCCTGGAGTCGAGGGACAGCCCTTCAAGAGACCCAGTACTTC. This sequence encodes CAWSRGTALQETQYF.

CDR3 sequence: CASSLDRVGQLSKNIQYF. The CDR3 nucleotides read TGTGCCAGCAGCTTAGATCGGGTGGGGCAGCTCTCCAAAAACATTCAGTACTTC. The J gene is TRBJ2-4, the V gene TRBV11-2; a possible D gene is TRBD1 (5 bases). This CDR3 is built from 18 residues. Germline V gene lookup returns CDR1 SGHAT and CDR2 FQNNGV. The V gene lost 0 bases and the J gene lost 2 bases, with 17 bases spanning the gap.

The rearrangement uses TRBV3-1 (or the pseudogene TRBV3-2) and TRBJ2-5; D may be TRBD2 (6 bases). With 9 bases removed from V and 1 base from J, the gap between germline ends came to 15 bases. Germline V gene sequence: CDR1 LGHDT, CDR2 YNNKEL (reference sequence). The CDR3 has 14 residues. CDR3 coding DNA: TGTGCCAGTGGAGAGCCGGGGGTCCAAGAGACCCAGTACTTC. Translating it yields CASGEPGVQETQYF.

This clone showed up just a few times. The chain uses TRBV5-4 and TRBJ1-2; the D gene is possibly TRBD1 (6 bases). The germline V and J ends were trimmed by 2 bases and 3 bases, with 14 bases remaining between them. This CDR3 comprises 15 residues. CDR1 SGHNT and CDR2 YYREEE come from the germline V gene (reference sequence). In nucleotides, the CDR3 is TGTGCCAGCAGCTTCCCACAACAGGGCGACTATGGCTACACCTTC. Amino acids: CASSFPQQGDYGYTF.